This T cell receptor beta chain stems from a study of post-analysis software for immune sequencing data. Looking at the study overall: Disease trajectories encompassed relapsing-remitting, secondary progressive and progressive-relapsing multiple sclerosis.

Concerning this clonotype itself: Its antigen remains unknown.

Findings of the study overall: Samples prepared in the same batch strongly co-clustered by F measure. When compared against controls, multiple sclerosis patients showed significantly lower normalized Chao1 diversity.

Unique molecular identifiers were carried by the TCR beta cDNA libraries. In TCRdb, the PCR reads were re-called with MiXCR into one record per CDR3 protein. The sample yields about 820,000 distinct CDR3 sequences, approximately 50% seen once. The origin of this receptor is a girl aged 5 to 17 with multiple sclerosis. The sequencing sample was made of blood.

The CDR3, as DNA: TGTGCCAGCAGTTACTCGAAACAGGGGTATTTTATTCAGTACTTC. Translating it yields CASSYSKQGYFIQYF. The genes are TRBV6-6 and TRBJ2-4; 7 nucleotides match TRBD1. The germline gives CDR1 MNHNY, CDR2 SVGAGI (reference sequence). This CDR3 has 15 residues. V shed 0 bases and J 10 bases; nucleotides not matched to a gene: 9.